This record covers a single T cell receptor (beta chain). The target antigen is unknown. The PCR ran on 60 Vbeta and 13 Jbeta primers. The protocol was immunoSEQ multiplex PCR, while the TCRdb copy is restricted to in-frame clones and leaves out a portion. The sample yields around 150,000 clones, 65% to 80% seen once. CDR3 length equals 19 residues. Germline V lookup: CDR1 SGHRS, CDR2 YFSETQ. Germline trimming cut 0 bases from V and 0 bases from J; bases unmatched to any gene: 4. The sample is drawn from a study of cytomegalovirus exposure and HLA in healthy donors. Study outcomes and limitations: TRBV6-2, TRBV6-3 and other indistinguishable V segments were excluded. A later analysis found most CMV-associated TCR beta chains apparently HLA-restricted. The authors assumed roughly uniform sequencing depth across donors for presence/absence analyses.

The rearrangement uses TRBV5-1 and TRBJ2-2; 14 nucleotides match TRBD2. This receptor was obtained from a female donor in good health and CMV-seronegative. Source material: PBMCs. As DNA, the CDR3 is TGCGCCAGCAGCTTGGGACTAGCGGGAGGGGGAACGAACACCGGGGAGCTGTTTTTT. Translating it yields CASSLGLAGGGTNTGELFF.